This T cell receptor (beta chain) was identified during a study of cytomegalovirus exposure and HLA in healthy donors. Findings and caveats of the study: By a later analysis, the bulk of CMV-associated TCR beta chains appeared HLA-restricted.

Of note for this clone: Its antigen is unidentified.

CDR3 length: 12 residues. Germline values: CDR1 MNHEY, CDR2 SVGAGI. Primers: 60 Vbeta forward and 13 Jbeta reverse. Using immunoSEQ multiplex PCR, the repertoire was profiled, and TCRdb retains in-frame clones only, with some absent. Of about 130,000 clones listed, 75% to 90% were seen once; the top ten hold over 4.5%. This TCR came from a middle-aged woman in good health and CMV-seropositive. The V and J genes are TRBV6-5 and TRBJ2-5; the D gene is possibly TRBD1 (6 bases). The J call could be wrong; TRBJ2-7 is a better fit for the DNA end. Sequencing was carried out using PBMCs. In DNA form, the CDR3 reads TGTGCCAGCAGTTACCCGACAGGCGAGCAGTACTTC. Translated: CASSYPTGEQYF.